This TCR beta chain came from a study of blood T cell repertoires in COVID-19. On the study more broadly: Material from acute and convalescent COVID-19 was sourced from the United States, Italy and Spain. PBMCs, B-cell-depleted T cells, or T cells were the source of the cDNA or gDNA that made up the material.

Germline CDR1 and CDR2: LNHDA and SQIVND (reference sequence). The V end lost 5 bases, the J end lost 2 bases, and 16 bases lay between the germline ends. This CDR3 spans 16 amino acids. Recruited during active infection, patients (from Seattle) were subsequently followed longitudinally. In the authors' workflow: Quantification of nucleated cells was approximated via reference gene primer amplification. Generated by immunoSEQ multiplex PCR, the TCRdb table keeps only in-frame clones and is missing some. The V and J calls and clone size come from that table; D and trimming were worked out from the DNA. The table records under 250,000 clones, 86% of them present only once.

Material: peripheral blood. The V and J genes are TRBV19 and TRBJ2-1; the D gene is possibly TRBD2 (5 bases). The sequence was collected from a man in his fifties with COVID-19, enrolled during active disease. CDR3 in amino acids: CASSPPRTRPYNEQFF. The CDR3 DNA reads as TGTGCCAGTAGTCCTCCCAGGACTCGACCCTACAATGAGCAGTTCTTC. The full variable domain, in which reference TRBV19 and TRBJ2-1 provide the parts outside the CDR3, is DGGITQSPKYLFRKEGQNVTLSCEQNLNHDAMYWYRQDPGQGLRLIYYSQIVNDFQKGDIAEGYSVSREKKESFPLTVTSAQKNPTAFYLCASSPPRTRPYNEQFFGPGTRLTVL.